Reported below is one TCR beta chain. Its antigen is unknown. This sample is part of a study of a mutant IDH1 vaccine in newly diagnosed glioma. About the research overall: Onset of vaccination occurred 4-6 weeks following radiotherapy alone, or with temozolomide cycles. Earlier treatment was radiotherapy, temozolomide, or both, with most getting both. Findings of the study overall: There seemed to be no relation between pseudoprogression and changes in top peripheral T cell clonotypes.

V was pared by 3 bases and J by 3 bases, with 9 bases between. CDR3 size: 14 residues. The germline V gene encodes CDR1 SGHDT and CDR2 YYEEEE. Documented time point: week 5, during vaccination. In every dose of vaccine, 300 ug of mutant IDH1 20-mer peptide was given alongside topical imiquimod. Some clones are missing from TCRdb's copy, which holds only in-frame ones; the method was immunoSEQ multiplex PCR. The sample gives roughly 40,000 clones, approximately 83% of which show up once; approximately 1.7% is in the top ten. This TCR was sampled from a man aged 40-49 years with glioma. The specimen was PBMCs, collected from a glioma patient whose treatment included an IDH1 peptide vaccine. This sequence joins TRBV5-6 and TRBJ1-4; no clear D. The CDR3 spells CASSSNWSNEKLFF. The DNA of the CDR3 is TGTGCCAGCAGCTCCAACTGGTCTAATGAAAAACTGTTTTTT.